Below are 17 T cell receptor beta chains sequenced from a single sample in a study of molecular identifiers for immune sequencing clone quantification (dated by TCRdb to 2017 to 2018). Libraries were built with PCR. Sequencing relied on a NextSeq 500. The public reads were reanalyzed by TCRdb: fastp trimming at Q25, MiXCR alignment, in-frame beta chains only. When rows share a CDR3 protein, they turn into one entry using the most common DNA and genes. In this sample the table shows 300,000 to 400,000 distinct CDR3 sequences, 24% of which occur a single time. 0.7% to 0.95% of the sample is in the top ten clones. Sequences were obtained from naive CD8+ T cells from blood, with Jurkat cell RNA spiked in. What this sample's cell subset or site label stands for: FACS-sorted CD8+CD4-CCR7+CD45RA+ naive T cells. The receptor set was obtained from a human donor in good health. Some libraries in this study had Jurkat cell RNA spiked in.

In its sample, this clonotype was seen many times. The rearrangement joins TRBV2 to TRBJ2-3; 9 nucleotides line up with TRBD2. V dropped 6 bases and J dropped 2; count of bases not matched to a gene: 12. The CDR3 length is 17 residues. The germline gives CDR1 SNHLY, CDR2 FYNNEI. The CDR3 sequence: CASSRSKAGGVTDTQYF. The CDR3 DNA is TGTGCCAGCAGCCGATCAAAAGCGGGGGGCGTCACAGATACGCAGTATTTT.

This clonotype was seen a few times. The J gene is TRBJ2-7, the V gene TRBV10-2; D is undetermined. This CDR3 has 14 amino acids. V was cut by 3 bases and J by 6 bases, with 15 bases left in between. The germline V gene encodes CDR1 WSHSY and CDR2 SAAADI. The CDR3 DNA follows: TGCGCCAGCAGTGACTTAACATTCTCTAGCGAGCAGTACTTC. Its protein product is CASSDLTFSSEQYF.

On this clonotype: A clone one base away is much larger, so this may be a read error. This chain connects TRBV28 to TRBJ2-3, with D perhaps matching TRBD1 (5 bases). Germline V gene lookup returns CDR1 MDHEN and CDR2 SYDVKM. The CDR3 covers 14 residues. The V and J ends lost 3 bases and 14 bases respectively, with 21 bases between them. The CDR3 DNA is TGTGCCAGCAGTTTGGGGCACGGACCCGACCCTCGGTATTTT. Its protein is CASSLGHGPDPRYF.

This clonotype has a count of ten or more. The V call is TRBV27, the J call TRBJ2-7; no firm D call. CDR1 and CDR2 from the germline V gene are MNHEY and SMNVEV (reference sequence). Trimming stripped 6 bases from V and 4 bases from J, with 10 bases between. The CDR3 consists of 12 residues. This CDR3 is CASRGLGYEQYF. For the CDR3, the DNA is TGTGCCAGCAGGGGTTTGGGATACGAGCAGTACTTC.

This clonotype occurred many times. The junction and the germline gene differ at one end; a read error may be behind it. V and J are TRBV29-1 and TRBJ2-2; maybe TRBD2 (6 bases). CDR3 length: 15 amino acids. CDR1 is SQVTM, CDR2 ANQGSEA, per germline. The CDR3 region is CSVEAYGSDTGELFF. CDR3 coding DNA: TGCAGCGTCGAAGCTTACGGGAGCGACACCGGGGAGCTGTTTTTT.

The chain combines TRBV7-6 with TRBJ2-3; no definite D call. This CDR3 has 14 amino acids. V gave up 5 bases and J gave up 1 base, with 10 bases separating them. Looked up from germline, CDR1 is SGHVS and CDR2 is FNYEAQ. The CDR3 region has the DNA TGTGCCAGCAGCCCCCGTATGGGCACAGATACGCAGTATTTT. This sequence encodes CASSPRMGTDTQYF. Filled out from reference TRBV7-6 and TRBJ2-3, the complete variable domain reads GAGVSQSPRYKVTKRGQDVALRCDPISGHVSLYWYRQALGQGPEFLTYFNYEAQQDKSGLPNDRFSAERPEGSISTLTIQRTEQRDSAMYRCASSPRMGTDTQYFGPGTRLTVL.

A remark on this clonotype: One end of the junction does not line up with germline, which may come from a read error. DNA of the CDR3: TGCGTCAGCAGCCCTATAGGGCGGGAGTACACAGATACGCAGTATTTT. It is translated as CVSSPIGREYTDTQYF. The chain joins TRBV4-1 to TRBJ2-3, with 7 bases fitting TRBD2. In germline, CDR1 is MGHRA, CDR2 YSYEKL. The CDR3 runs to 16 residues.

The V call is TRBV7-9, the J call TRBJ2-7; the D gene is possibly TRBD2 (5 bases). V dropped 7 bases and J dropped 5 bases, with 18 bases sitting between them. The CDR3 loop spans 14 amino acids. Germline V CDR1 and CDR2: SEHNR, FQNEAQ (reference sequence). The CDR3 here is CASTPTEAVDEQYF. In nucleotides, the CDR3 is TGTGCCAGCACCCCGACGGAGGCCGTCGACGAGCAGTACTTC.

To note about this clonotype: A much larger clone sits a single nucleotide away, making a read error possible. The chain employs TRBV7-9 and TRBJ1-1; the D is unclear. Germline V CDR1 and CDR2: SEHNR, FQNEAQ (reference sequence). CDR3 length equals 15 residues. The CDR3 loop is CASGLVDNSNTEAFF. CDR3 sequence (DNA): TGTGCCAGCGGCTTGGTAGACAATTCGAACACTGAAGCTTTCTTT.

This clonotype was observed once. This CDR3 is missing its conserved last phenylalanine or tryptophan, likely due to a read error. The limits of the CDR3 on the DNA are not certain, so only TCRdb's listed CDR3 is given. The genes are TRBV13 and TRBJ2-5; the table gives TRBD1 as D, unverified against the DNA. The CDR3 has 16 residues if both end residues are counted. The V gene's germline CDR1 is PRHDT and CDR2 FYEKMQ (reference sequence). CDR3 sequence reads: CAGSLGVGRGGETQCV.

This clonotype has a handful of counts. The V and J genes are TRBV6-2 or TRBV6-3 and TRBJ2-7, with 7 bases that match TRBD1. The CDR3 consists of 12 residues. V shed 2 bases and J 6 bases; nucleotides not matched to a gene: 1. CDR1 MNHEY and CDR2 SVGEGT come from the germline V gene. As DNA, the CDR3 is TGTGCCAGCAGTTACGACAGGGCCGAGCAGTACTTC. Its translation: CASSYDRAEQYF.

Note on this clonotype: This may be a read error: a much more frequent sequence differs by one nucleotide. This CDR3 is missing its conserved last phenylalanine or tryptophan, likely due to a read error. The CDR3 reads CSARVLAGSYEQYL. The CDR3 bases are TGCAGTGCTAGAGTACTAGCGGGAAGCTACGAGCAGTACCTC. The rearrangement joins TRBV20-1 to TRBJ2-7; 10 positions agree with TRBD2. The CDR3 sequence is 14 residues long. From germline, CDR1 is DFQATT and CDR2 SNEGSKA (reference sequence). Trimming took 1 base from V and 3 from J; bases not matched to a gene: 3.

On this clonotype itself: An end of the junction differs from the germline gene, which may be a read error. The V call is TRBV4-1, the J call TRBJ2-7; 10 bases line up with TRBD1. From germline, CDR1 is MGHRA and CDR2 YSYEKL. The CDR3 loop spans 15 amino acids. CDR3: CVSSQPGTGAYEQYF. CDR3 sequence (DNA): TGCGTCAGCAGCCAGCCGGGGACAGGGGCCTACGAGCAGTACTTC.

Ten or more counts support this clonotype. The CDR3 nucleotides read TGTGCTAGTGGTTACAGCCTGGACCAGCCCCAGCATTTT. It is translated as CASGYSLDQPQHF. The chain employs TRBV12-5 and TRBJ1-5; D is uncertain. The CDR3 is 13 amino acids. Germline-derived CDR1 and CDR2 are LGHNT and FRNRAP. V lost 4 bases, J lost 7 bases, and 11 bases lay in between.

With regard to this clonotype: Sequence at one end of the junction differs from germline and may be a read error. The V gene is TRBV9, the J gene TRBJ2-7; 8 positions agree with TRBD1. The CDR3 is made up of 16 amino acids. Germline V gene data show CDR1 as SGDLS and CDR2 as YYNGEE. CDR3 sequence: CACSVGDRNMIYEQYF. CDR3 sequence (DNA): TGTGCCTGCAGCGTAGGGGACAGGAATATGATATACGAGCAGTACTTC.

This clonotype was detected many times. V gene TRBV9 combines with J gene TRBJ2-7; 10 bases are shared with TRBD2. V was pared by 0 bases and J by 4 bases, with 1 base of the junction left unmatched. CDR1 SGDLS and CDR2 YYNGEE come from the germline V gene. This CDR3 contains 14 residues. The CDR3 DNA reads TGTGCCAGCAGCGTAGCAGCGGGAGGGTACGAGCAGTACTTC. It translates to CASSVAAGGYEQYF. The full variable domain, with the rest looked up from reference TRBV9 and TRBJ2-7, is DSGVTQTPKHLITATGQRVTLRCSPRSGDLSVYWYQQSLDQGLQFLIQYYNGEERAKGNILERFSAQQFPDLHSELNLSSLELGDSALYFCASSVAAGGYEQYFGPGTRLTVT.

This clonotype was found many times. This chain's CDR3 is CSAGTANTGELFF. CDR3 nucleotide sequence: TGCAGCGCAGGGACAGCGAACACCGGGGAGCTGTTTTTT. This chain connects TRBV29-1 to TRBJ2-2, with 7 bases lining up with TRBD1. Germline CDR1 reads SQVTM; CDR2 reads ANQGSEA. The CDR3 contains 13 residues. Trimming removed 7 bases from V and 0 bases from J; junction bases left unmatched: 2.